This TCR beta chain was documented in a study of T cell repertoires in cytomegalovirus infection. Study background: Both a matching HLA type and CMV infection were indicated by public TCR beta signatures.

In germline, CDR1 is SGHNT, CDR2 YYREEE (reference sequence). The length of the CDR3 is 16 residues. Trimming stripped 6 bases from V and 1 base from J, with 16 bases between. Study results and caveats: Summed frequency of public TCR beta families distinguished CMV carriers with the relevant HLA.

A note on this clonotype: Its antigen is still unknown.

TCRdb re-called the reads with MiXCR, one entry per CDR3 protein. The table has 450,000 to 600,000 distinct CDR3 sequences, around a third seen once. Sequencing was performed on cultured PBMCs, taken from culture after CMV antigen stimulation. The sequence was collected from a human donor in good health (CMV status not recorded). Some clones in this sample may be carry-over from other donors' samples. V gene TRBV5-4 combines with J gene TRBJ2-2; tentatively, D is TRBD2 (6 bases). CDR3 protein: CASTSGVRQNTGELFF. Written as DNA, the CDR3 is TGTGCCAGCACCTCGGGGGTCCGACAGAACACCGGGGAGCTGTTTTTT.